This is a list of T cell receptor beta chains from one sample in a study of CD8+ T cells in alopecia areata. Sequenced by immunoSEQ multiplex PCR; TCRdb stores in-frame clones only, minus some. Of under 300,000 clones in the sample, approximately 60% were seen once. The specimen was CD4+ T cells sorted from blood, collected at week 52, from a patient treated with tofacitinib. The receptor source for this set is a human donor with alopecia areata. Each CDR3 is given with its conserved first and last residue. Each record gives: CDR3 length, V gene, D gene, J gene, clone size, CDR3 DNA, CDR3 protein. The D gene is left open where the match is weak. Clone size appears in some rows only: once, few, many, or a class for an expanded clone.

13	TRBV29-1	.	TRBJ2-2	few	TGCAGCGTTGAAGACAGGGTAACCGGGGAGCTGTTTTTT	CSVEDRVTGELFF
17	TRBV15	.	TRBJ2-6	.	TGTGCCACCAGCAGAGAGGGAGTAACATCTGGGGCCAACGTCCTGACTTTC	CATSREGVTSGANVLTF
13	TRBV4-3	.	TRBJ2-5	.	TGCGCCAGCAGCCGAGCCCCTCAAGAGACCCAGTACTTC	CASSRAPQETQYF
14	TRBV4-3	.	TRBJ1-6	.	TGCGCCAGCAGCCAAGACAACTATAATTCACCCCTCCACTTT	CASSQDNYNSPLHF
16	TRBV5-4	.	TRBJ1-2	once	TGTGCCAGCAGCTTGGCCTCGGCGGGACCCTTCTATGGCTACACCTTC	CASSLASAGPFYGYTF
14	TRBV14	.	TRBJ1-1	.	TGTGCCAGCAGTCCCGGGACATACTACACTGAAGCTTTCTTT	CASSPGTYYTEAFF
12	TRBV29-1	.	TRBJ2-3	.	TGCAGCGTTGATAGCCGGGCAGATACGCAGTATTTT	CSVDSRADTQYF
14	TRBV5-4	.	TRBJ1-2	.	TGTGCCAGCAGCTTGGTGTCAGACAACTATGGCTACACCTTC	CASSLVSDNYGYTF
17	TRBV13	.	TRBJ2-4	.	TGTGCCAGCAGCTTGGTTCGGGCCCGAAAGGGGAAAAACATTCAGTACTTC	CASSLVRARKGKNIQYF
14	TRBV5-6	.	TRBJ1-3	.	TGTGCCAGCAGTAACGGACAGATCGGAAACACCATATATTTT	CASSNGQIGNTIYF
12	TRBV5-6	.	TRBJ1-1	.	TGTGCCAGCAGCTTCCCCAACACTGAAGCTTTCTTT	CASSFPNTEAFF
14	TRBV18	.	TRBJ2-7	.	TGTGCCAGCTCACCAAAGCAGGGGACTAACGAGCAGTACTTC	CASSPKQGTNEQYF
14	TRBV9	.	TRBJ2-7	.	TGTGCCAGCAGCCCGGACGTAGGATCCTACGAGCAGTACTTC	CASSPDVGSYEQYF
16	TRBV10-3	.	TRBJ2-3	few	TGTGCCATCAGTCCCAGTACAGGGCCGAACACAGATACGCAGTATTTT	CAISPSTGPNTDTQYF
16	TRBV5-6	TRBD2	TRBJ2-3	few	TGTGCCAGCAGCTTCCGGCTAGCGGTGAGCACAGATACGCAGTATTTT	CASSFRLAVSTDTQYF
13	TRBV4-1	.	TRBJ1-1	.	TGCGCCAGCAGCCAAATTATTCCCACTGAAGCTTTCTTT	CASSQIIPTEAFF
13	TRBV25-1	.	TRBJ1-2	.	TGTGCCAGCAAACAGGGAACGAACTATGGCTACACCTTC	CASKQGTNYGYTF
12	TRBV10-3	.	TRBJ1-5	.	TGTGCCACCGGAGGCAGAAATCAGCCCCAGCATTTT	CATGGRNQPQHF
15	TRBV30	.	TRBJ2-1	.	TGTGCCTGGAGTGTCGAGACTCTACTTGGCGATGAGCAGTTCTTC	CAWSVETLLGDEQFF
15	TRBV4-2	TRBD2	TRBJ2-3	few	TGTGCCAGCAGCCCAGGACTGGGGAGGGCAGATACGCAGTATTTT	CASSPGLGRADTQYF
15	TRBV29-1	.	TRBJ2-2	.	TGCAGCGTTAGCAGGGGATCGGTGGACACCGGGGAGCTGTTTTTT	CSVSRGSVDTGELFF
16	TRBV6-5	.	TRBJ2-5	.	TGTGCCAGCAGTTACAAGGGGACATCGTACCAAGAGACCCAGTACTTC	CASSYKGTSYQETQYF
13	TRBV5-1	TRBD2	TRBJ2-7	once	TGCGCCAGTACAGCGGGGTCAACCTACGAGCAGTACTTC	CASTAGSTYEQYF
14	TRBV11-2	.	TRBJ2-7	.	TGTGCCAGCAGTCTGGGACACCTCTCCTACGAGCAGTACTTC	CASSLGHLSYEQYF
14	TRBV5-6	.	TRBJ2-5	once	TGTGCCAGCTGGCGGCGGGGCTTCCAAGAGACCCAGTACTTC	CASWRRGFQETQYF
15	TRBV4-3	.	TRBJ2-4	.	TGCGCCAGCAGCCAAAACCCGGGGGTGGCTAACATTCAGTACTTC	CASSQNPGVANIQYF
13	TRBV5-1	.	TRBJ2-7	.	TGCGCCAGCAGCTTGCAAGGGGCCTACGAGCAGTACTTC	CASSLQGAYEQYF
11	TRBV6-5	.	TRBJ1-1	.	TGTGCCAGCCGGACGAACACTGAAGCTTTCTTT	CASRTNTEAFF
13	TRBV7-6	.	TRBJ2-3	once	TGTGCCAGCAGCTCCGGGCCGACAGATACGCAGTATTTT	CASSSGPTDTQYF
11	TRBV30	.	TRBJ2-7	few	TGTGCCTGGAGTCCTCTCTACGAGCAGTACTTC	CAWSPLYEQYF
16	TRBV11-2	.	TRBJ2-1	.	TGTGCCAGCAGCCCACCAAGGGGGAGCTCCTACAATGAGCAGTTCTTC	CASSPPRGSSYNEQFF
15	TRBV6-6	.	TRBJ2-7	.	TGTGCCAGCAGTTTCCTCTTTCCGGGACCCTACGAGCAGTACTTC	CASSFLFPGPYEQYF
15	TRBV5-6	.	TRBJ2-2	.	TGTGCCAGCACCCCTGGGGGACGCCCAACCGGGGAGCTGTTTTTT	CASTPGGRPTGELFF
15	TRBV13	.	TRBJ2-5	.	TGTGCCAGCAGCTTACCCGTGGGGGGCCAAGAGACCCAGTACTTC	CASSLPVGGQETQYF
16	TRBV29-1	TRBD1	TRBJ1-2	few	TGCAGCGTTAGGGACAGGGGGCCGGGAATCGACTATGGCTACACCTTC	CSVRDRGPGIDYGYTF
14	TRBV5-1	.	TRBJ1-1	few	TGCGCCAGCAGCTTGGACAGCGCGAACACTGAAGCTTTCTTT	CASSLDSANTEAFF
12	TRBV29-1	TRBD1	TRBJ2-7	.	TGCAGCGCCAGACAGGGCAGGGTCGAGCAGTACTTC	CSARQGRVEQYF
15	TRBV5-4	.	TRBJ2-5	few	TGTGCCAGCAGCTTGGCATCTAGCCTCCAAGAGACCCAGTACTTC	CASSLASSLQETQYF
12	TRBV29-1	.	TRBJ1-1	.	TGCAGCGTTGTCCAGTCGCACACTGAAGCTTTCTTT	CSVVQSHTEAFF
13	TRBV13	.	TRBJ2-5	.	TGTGCCAGCAGCTATGGGACCCGAGAGACCCAGTACTTC	CASSYGTRETQYF
13	TRBV10-1	.	TRBJ2-3	few	TGCGCCAGCAGTGATCCCGACACAGATACGCAGTATTTT	CASSDPDTDTQYF
12	TRBV18	.	TRBJ1-1	few	TGTGCCAGCTCACCTCGGAACACTGAAGCTTTCTTT	CASSPRNTEAFF
15	TRBV6-1	.	TRBJ2-7	once	TGTGCCAGCAGTGAATCCGGTTCACGGGCCTACGAGCAGTACTTC	CASSESGSRAYEQYF
15	TRBV7-9	TRBD1	TRBJ1-1	.	TGTGCCAGCAGCTTAGGACAGGGGGCGCGGACTGAAGCTTTCTTT	CASSLGQGARTEAFF
15	TRBV18	.	TRBJ1-2	.	TGTGCCAGCTGCCAGTTGGGGGAAGCAAACTATGGCTACACCTTC	CASCQLGEANYGYTF
13	TRBV6-5	.	TRBJ1-5	.	TGTGCCAGCAGTTACTCTGGGGTTCAGCCCCAGCATTTT	CASSYSGVQPQHF
17	TRBV27	TRBD1	TRBJ2-7	.	TGTGCCAGCAGCCCCGGGTGGGGACAGCGACGGTGGGGCGAGCAGTACTTC	CASSPGWGQRRWGEQYF
12	TRBV2	.	TRBJ2-7	.	TGTGCCAGCAGGGGCCTCTCCTACGAGCAGTACTTC	CASRGLSYEQYF
16	TRBV30	.	TRBJ1-1	.	TGTGCCTGGAGTGTACCGAGGGTTGACGCGGCCACTGAAGCTTTCTTT	CAWSVPRVDAATEAFF